The text below deals with one T cell receptor (beta chain). Its target is unknown. One end of the junction fails to match germline, which may point to a read error. Clones were sequenced by immunoSEQ multiplex PCR, and TCRdb holds only the in-frame ones, with some missing. Of approximately 9,400 clones listed, roughly four fifths are singletons. The data were taken from a study of T cell repertoires in ileal Crohn's disease. Looking at the study overall: Surgery for a complication: stricturing in about 61%, penetrating in roughly 40%. Whole-study findings and limits: All patients with clonality above 26.8% had endoscopic recurrence. Mucosal expansions were suggested to be mainly CD8 T cells.

The CDR3 is 14 amino acids. CDR1 and CDR2 (germline): SSHAT, FNYEAQ (reference sequence). The chain links TRBV7-7 to TRBJ2-1, with TRBD2 as a possible D gene (6 bases). The sample was ileal tissue. The source is an adult with Crohn's disease. The CDR3 spells CASSLEGLPNEQFF. For the CDR3, the DNA is TGTGCTAGCAGCTTAGAGGGACTTCCTAATGAGCAGTTCTTC.